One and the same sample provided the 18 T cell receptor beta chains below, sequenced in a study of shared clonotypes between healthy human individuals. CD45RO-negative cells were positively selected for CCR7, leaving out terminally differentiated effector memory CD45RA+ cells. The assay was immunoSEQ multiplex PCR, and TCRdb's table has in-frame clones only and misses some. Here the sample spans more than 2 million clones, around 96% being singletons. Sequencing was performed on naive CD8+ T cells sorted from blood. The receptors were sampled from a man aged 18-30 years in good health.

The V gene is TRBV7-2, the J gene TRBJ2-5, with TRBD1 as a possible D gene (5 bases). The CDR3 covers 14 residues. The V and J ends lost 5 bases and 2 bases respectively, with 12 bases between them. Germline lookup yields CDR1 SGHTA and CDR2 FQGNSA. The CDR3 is CASSPGSGQETQYF. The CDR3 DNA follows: TGTGCCAGCAGCCCAGGGTCCGGGCAAGAGACCCAGTACTTC.

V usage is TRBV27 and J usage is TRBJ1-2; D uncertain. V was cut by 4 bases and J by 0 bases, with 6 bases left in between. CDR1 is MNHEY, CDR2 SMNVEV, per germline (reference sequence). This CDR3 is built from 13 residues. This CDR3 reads CASSYAANYGYTF. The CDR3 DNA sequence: TGTGCCAGCAGTTACGCGGCTAACTATGGCTACACCTTC.

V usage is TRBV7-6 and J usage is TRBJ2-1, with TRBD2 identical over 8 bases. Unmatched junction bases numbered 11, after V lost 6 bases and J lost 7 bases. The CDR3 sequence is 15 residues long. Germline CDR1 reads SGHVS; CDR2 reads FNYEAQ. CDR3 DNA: TGTGCCAGCAGGGAACTAGCGGCCATGGAGAATGAGCAGTTCTTC. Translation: CASRELAAMENEQFF.

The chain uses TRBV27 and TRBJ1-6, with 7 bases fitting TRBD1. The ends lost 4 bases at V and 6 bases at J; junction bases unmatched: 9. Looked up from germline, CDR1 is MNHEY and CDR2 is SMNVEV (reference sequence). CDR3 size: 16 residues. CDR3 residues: CASSYGTAGGNSPLHF. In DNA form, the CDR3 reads TGTGCCAGCAGTTACGGGACAGCCGGCGGTAATTCACCCCTCCACTTT.

Written as DNA, the CDR3 is TGTGCCAGCAGCTTAATCGCGCGGACTAGCCAAGAGACCCAGTACTTC. Translating gives CASSLIARTSQETQYF. The chain is built from TRBV7-9 and TRBJ2-5; 7 nucleotides align to TRBD2. Trimming at V came to 2 bases and at J to 1 base, leaving 7 bases not matched to a gene. The CDR3 loop spans 16 amino acids. CDR1 SEHNR and CDR2 FQNEAQ come from the germline V gene (reference sequence).

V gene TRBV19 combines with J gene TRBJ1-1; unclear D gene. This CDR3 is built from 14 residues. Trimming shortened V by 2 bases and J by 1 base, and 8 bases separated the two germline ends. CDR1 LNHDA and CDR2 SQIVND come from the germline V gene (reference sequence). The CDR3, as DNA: TGTGCCAGTAGTATAACAAAAGGGAACACTGAAGCTTTCTTT. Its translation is CASSITKGNTEAFF.

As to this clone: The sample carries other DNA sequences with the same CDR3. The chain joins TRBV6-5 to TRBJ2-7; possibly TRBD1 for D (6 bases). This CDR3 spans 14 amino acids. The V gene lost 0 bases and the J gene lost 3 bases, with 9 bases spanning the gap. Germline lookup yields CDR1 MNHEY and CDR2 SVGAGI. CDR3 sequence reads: CASSYSTGNYEQYF. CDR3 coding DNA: TGTGCCAGCAGTTACTCCACAGGGAACTACGAGCAGTACTTC.

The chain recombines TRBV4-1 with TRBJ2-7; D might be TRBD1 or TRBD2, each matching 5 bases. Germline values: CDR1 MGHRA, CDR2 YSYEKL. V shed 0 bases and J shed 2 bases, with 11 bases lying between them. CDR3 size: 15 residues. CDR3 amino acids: CASSQDDGGTYEQYF. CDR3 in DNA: TGCGCCAGCAGCCAAGATGATGGGGGAACCTACGAGCAGTACTTC.

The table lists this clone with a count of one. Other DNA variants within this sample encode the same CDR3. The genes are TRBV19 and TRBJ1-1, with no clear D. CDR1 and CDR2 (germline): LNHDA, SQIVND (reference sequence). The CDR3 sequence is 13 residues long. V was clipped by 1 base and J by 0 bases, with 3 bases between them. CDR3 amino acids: CASSIGMNTEAFF. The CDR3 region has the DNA TGTGCCAGTAGTATAGGAATGAACACTGAAGCTTTCTTT.

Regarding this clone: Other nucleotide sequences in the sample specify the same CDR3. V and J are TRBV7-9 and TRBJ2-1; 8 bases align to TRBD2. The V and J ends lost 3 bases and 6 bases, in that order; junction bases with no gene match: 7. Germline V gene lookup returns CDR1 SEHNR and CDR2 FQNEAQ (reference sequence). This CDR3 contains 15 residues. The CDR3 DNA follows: TGTGCCAGCAGCTTTTTGGCGGGAGGCGTCAATGAGCAGTTCTTC. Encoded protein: CASSFLAGGVNEQFF. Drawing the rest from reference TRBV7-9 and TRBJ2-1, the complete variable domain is DTGVSQNPRHKITKRGQNVTFRCDPISEHNRLYWYRQTLGQGPEFLTYFQNEAQLEKSRLLSDRFSAERPKGSFSTLEIQRTEQGDSAMYLCASSFLAGGVNEQFFGPGTRLTVL.

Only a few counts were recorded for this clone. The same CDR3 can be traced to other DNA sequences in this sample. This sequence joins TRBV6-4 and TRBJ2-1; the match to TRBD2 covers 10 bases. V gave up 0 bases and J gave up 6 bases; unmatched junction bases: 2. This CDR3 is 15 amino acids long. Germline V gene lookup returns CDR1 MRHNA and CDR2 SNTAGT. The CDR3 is CASSDSSGGANEQFF. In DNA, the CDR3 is TGTGCCAGCAGTGACTCAAGCGGGGGGGCCAATGAGCAGTTCTTC.

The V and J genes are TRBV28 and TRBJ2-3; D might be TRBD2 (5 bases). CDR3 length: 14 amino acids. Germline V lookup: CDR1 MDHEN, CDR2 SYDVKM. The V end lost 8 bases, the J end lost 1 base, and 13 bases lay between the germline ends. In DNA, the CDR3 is TGTGCCAGCTCCAGAGGGCTTCGCACAGATACGCAGTATTTT. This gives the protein CASSRGLRTDTQYF.

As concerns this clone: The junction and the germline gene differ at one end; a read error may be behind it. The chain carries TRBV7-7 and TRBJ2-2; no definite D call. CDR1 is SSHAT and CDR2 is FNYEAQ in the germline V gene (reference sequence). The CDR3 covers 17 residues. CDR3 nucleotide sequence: TGTGCTAGCAGCCCCTTAGGCCCTCTGGTGGACACCGGGGAGCTGTTTTTT. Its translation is CASSPLGPLVDTGELFF.

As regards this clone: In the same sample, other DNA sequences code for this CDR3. In nucleotides, the CDR3 is TGTGCCTGGAGTGTTGGGCCGAACTACGAGCAGTACTTC. It translates to CAWSVGPNYEQYF. The chain uses TRBV30 and TRBJ2-7; unclear D gene. V lost 0 bases to trimming and J lost 3 bases, with 9 bases between them. The CDR3 runs to 13 residues. Germline V gives CDR1 GTSNPN, CDR2 SVGIG (reference sequence).

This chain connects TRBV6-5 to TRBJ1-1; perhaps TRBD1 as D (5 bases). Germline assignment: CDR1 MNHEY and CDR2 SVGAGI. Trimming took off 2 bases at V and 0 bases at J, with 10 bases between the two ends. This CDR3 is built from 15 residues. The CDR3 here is CASSYMAGMNTEAFF. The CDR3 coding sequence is TGTGCCAGCAGTTACATGGCAGGGATGAACACTGAAGCTTTCTTT.

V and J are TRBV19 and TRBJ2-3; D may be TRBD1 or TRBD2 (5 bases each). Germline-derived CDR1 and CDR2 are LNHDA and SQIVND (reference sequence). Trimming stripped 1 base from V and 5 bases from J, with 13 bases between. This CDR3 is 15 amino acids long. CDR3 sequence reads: CASSIGGSSLDTQYF. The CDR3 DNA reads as TGTGCCAGTAGTATAGGGGGGTCCTCCCTAGATACGCAGTATTTT.

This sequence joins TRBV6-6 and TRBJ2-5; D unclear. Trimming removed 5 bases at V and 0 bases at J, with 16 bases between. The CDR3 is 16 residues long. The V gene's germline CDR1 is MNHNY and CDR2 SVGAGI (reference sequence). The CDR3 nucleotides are TGTGCCAGCAGTACGACCCGCCTGGCTAACCAAGAGACCCAGTACTTC. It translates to CASSTTRLANQETQYF.

In DNA, the CDR3 is TGCGCCAGCAGCTTGGGGTTAAAGGGGATGAACACTGAAGCTTTCTTT. Translating it yields CASSLGLKGMNTEAFF. The chain combines TRBV5-1 with TRBJ1-1; the D gene is possibly TRBD1 (5 bases). Per germline, CDR1 SGHRS and CDR2 YFSETQ. The CDR3 is 16 residues long. The V end lost 0 bases, the J end lost 0 bases, and 12 bases lay between the germline ends.